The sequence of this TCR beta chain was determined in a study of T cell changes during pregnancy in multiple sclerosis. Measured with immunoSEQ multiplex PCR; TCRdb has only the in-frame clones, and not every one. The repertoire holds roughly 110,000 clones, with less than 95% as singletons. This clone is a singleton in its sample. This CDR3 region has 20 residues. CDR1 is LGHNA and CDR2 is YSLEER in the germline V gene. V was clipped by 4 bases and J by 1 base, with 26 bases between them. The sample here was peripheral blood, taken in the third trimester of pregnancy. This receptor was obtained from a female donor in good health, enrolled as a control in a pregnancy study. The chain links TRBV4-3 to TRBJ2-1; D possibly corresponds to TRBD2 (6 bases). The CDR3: CASSLKGGDFVVGSYNEQFF. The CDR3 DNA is TGCGCCAGCAGCCTCAAAGGAGGGGACTTCGTCGTGGGTTCCTACAATGAGCAGTTCTTC.